The 10 T cell receptor beta chains given below trace back to one sample, sequenced in a study of OX40 agonist ivuxolimab in advanced cancers. The data were produced by immunoSEQ multiplex PCR, yet TCRdb's version contains in-frame clones alone and is incomplete. The data show about 79,000 clones, 88% seen once. Source: CD4+ or CD8+ T cells sorted from blood, taken in a trial of the OX40 agonist ivuxolimab. Source of these receptors: an adult with an advanced solid tumor such as melanoma, head and neck, liver or kidney cancer.

This chain joins TRBV27 and TRBJ2-1; 11 bases line up with TRBD2. CDR3 size: 15 residues. Germline CDR1 reads MNHEY; CDR2 reads SMNVEV (reference sequence). The J segment lost 4 bases and the V segment lost 5 bases, leaving 4 bases of the junction unmatched. CDR3 region: CASSPSGRSYNEQFF. The CDR3 DNA follows: TGTGCCAGCAGTCCTAGCGGGAGGTCTTACAATGAGCAGTTCTTC.

The chain has TRBV6-1 and TRBJ1-4; a possible D gene is TRBD1 (5 bases). The CDR3 totals 16 residues. Germline lookup yields CDR1 MNHNS and CDR2 SASEGT. With 0 bases removed from V and 6 bases from J, the gap between germline ends came to 14 bases. CDR3 nucleotide sequence: TGTGCCAGCAGTGAAGCGCTCGGGACCGTGTATGAAAAACTGTTTTTT. Translated, it gives CASSEALGTVYEKLFF.

The chain recombines TRBV30 with TRBJ2-7; tentatively, D is TRBD2 (5 bases). The CDR3 is 13 amino acids. The ends were cut back, 4 bases at V and 2 bases at J, with 12 bases in the middle. Germline V CDR1 and CDR2: GTSNPN, SVGIG (reference sequence). The chain's CDR3 is CAWNNNGAYEQYF. The CDR3 coding sequence is TGTGCCTGGAACAATAACGGGGCCTACGAGCAGTACTTC.

The V and J genes are TRBV11-2 and TRBJ2-2, with a weak D call TRBD2 (5 bases). From germline, CDR1 is SGHAT and CDR2 FQNNGV. CDR3 length: 16 amino acids. Trimming removed 2 bases from V and 0 bases from J, with 10 bases in between. The CDR3 sequence: CASSLQSGANTGELFF. The CDR3 DNA sequence: TGTGCCAGCAGCTTACAGTCCGGGGCGAACACCGGGGAGCTGTTTTTT.

Here the CDR3 reads CASRTDTPPQSFF. The CDR3 nucleotides read TGTGCCAGCAGGACCGACACACCCCCCCAGTCGTTCTTC. The chain joins TRBV28 to TRBJ2-1; no clear D gene. The CDR3 totals 13 residues. Trimming cost V 6 bases and J 15 bases, with 21 bases left between them. The V gene's germline CDR1 is MDHEN and CDR2 SYDVKM.

The chain is built from TRBV27 and TRBJ2-2; no clear D. The germline V gene has CDR1 MNHEY and CDR2 SMNVEV (reference sequence). The V end lost 3 bases, the J end lost 9 bases, and 14 bases lay between the germline ends. The CDR3 has 14 residues. CDR3 DNA: TGTGCCAGCAGTTTCCGTAGACTTGTCAGGGAGCTGTTTTTT. Amino acids: CASSFRRLVRELFF.

This clone came up a few times. V is TRBV7-8 and J is TRBJ1-1; D is undetermined. CDR1 and CDR2 (germline): SGHVS, FQNEAQ. The length of the CDR3 is 13 residues. V dropped 5 bases and J dropped 4 bases, with 11 bases sitting between them. CDR3 loop: CASSSTLGTEAFF. CDR3 DNA sequence: TGTGCCAGCAGCAGTACTTTGGGCACTGAAGCTTTCTTT.

This chain connects TRBV5-1 to TRBJ1-5; TRBD1 is a possible D gene (5 bases). The ends were cut back, 0 bases at V and 3 bases at J, with 10 bases in the middle. The CDR3 spans 15 residues. The V gene's germline CDR1 is SGHRS and CDR2 YFSETQ. CDR3 in amino acids: CASSLGSGFNQPQHF. For the CDR3, the DNA is TGCGCCAGCAGCTTGGGTTCAGGGTTCAATCAGCCCCAGCATTTT.

The V gene is TRBV27, the J gene TRBJ1-5; the match to TRBD1 covers 9 bases. V lost 3 bases and J lost 6; bases outside the gene matches: 3. The CDR3 runs 14 residues. Germline CDR1 MNHEY, CDR2 SMNVEV (reference sequence). The CDR3, as DNA: TGTGCCAGCAGTTTGACAGGGGGATCTCAGCCCCAGCATTTT. Its protein product is CASSLTGGSQPQHF.

This clone was observed a single time. V and J are TRBV5-4 and TRBJ2-1; TRBD2 agrees at 11 bases. Germline V gives CDR1 SGHNT, CDR2 YYREEE (reference sequence). The length of the CDR3 is 16 residues. The junction had 4 bases not matched to a gene; V was cut back by 0 bases and J by 5 bases. The CDR3 spells CASSLVGTSGDNEQFF. The CDR3 nucleotides read TGTGCCAGCAGCTTGGTGGGGACTAGCGGCGACAATGAGCAGTTCTTC. The full variable domain, its missing parts supplied by reference TRBV5-4 and TRBJ2-1, is ETGVTQSPTHLIKTRGQQVTLRCSSQSGHNTVSWYQQALGQGPQFIFQYYREEENGRGNFPPRFSGLQFPNYSSELNVNALELDDSALYLCASSLVGTSGDNEQFFGPGTRLTVL.